This TCR beta chain is from a study of blood T cell repertoires in COVID-19. Turning to the study itself: The United States, Italy and Spain supplied acute and convalescent COVID-19 samples. The analysed material was cDNA or gDNA that came from T cells, B-cell-depleted T cells, or PBMCs.

Trimming removed 0 bases from V and 4 bases from J, with 9 bases in between. This CDR3 contains 14 residues. Germline V gene lookup returns CDR1 MNHEY and CDR2 SVGEGT. Original processing methods: Amplified reference gene primers provided the basis for estimating nucleated cell counts. Using immunoSEQ multiplex PCR, the repertoire was profiled, and TCRdb retains in-frame clones only, with some absent. V and J calls and clone size come straight from that table; D and trimming were deduced from the DNA. The sample lists roughly 300,000 clones; roughly 86% were seen once. The rearrangement joins TRBV6-2 or TRBV6-3 to TRBJ1-2, with D possibly TRBD1 on 5 matching bases. The TCR originated in a woman in her forties or fifties who had recovered from COVID-19. The sequencing sample was made of peripheral blood. CDR3 protein: CASSYSDSRYGYTF. DNA of the CDR3: TGTGCCAGCAGTTACTCCGACAGCCGCTATGGCTACACCTTC.